This is a list of T cell receptor beta chains from one sample in a study of control samples from healthy donors and cancer patients. The method was immunoSEQ multiplex PCR; TCRdb's version includes in-frame clones alone and lacks a portion of them. The table has around 68,000 clones, roughly 80% seen once. Sample: PBMCs. All receptors come from a woman between 45 and 60 years old with lung cancer. Each CDR3 is given with its conserved first and last residue. D genes are given only for firm matches. Some rows have no size entry. The others give once, few or many, or a class for an expanded clone.

TRBJ2-3 - TRBV4-3 TRBD2 TGCGCCAGCAGCCAACGTTACCGGGGGGGGGTCACAGATACGCAGTATTTT CASSQRYRGGVTDTQYF
TRBJ2-2 few TRBV27 - TGTGCCAGCAGTCCCCGGAGGGAAGCGAACACCGGGGAGCTGTTTTTT CASSPRREANTGELFF
TRBJ2-1 - TRBV19 - TGTGCCAGTAGTATGGTAACAGGAGGTAACAATGAGCAGTTCTTC CASSMVTGGNNEQFF
TRBJ2-7 - TRBV2 - TGTGCCAGCAGTGACCGTCCACTCTCCTACGAGCAGTACTTC CASSDRPLSYEQYF
TRBJ1-5 - TRBV19 - TGTGCCAGTAGTCTCCTTTATGGAGGGAATCAGCCCCAGCATTTT CASSLLYGGNQPQHF
TRBJ2-7 - TRBV19 - TGTGCCACCAGGGGCCCCTACGAGCAGTACTTC CATRGPYEQYF
TRBJ1-5 - TRBV19 - TGTGCCAGTAGACGAGCAGATCAGCCCCAGCATTTT CASRRADQPQHF
TRBJ2-2 - TRBV5-4 TRBD2 TGTGCCAGCAGCTCCCGGACTAGCGGCAACACCGGGGAGCTGTTTTTT CASSSRTSGNTGELFF
TRBJ1-6 - TRBV9 - TGTGCCAGCAGCCTCCTAATTAATTCACCCCTCCACTTT CASSLLINSPLHF
TRBJ2-7 - TRBV28 TRBD1 TGTGCCAGCAGCACGGGACAGGGGGCCTCCTACGAGCAGTACTTC CASSTGQGASYEQYF
TRBJ1-2 - TRBV19 - TGTGCCAGTAGTACCCCGGAAGATCTCTATGGCTACACCTTC CASSTPEDLYGYTF
TRBJ1-2 - TRBV2 TRBD1 TGTGCCAGCAGTGAAGTTAGAGGGGACAGGGTTGGCTACACCTTC CASSEVRGDRVGYTF
TRBJ1-2 - TRBV4-3 - TGCGCCAGCAGCCAAGGGGCAGGGACCGACTATGGCTACACCTTC CASSQGAGTDYGYTF
TRBJ2-3 - TRBV25-1 TRBD2 TGTGCCAGCAGTGAACGACTAGCGGGGGGGGTGGATACGCAGTATTTT CASSERLAGGVDTQYF
TRBJ2-7 - TRBV2 - TGTGCCAGCAGGAGACAGGTACAGTACTTC CASRRQVQYF
TRBJ2-2 - TRBV5-1 - TGCGCCAGCAGCTTGGCCGGGACTAACACCGGGGAGCTGTTTTTT CASSLAGTNTGELFF
TRBJ1-1 - TRBV6-6 TRBD1 TGTGCCAGCAGTCCACTTGGACAGGGGGGGCTGAACACTGAAGCTTTCTTT CASSPLGQGGLNTEAFF
TRBJ1-3 - TRBV7-2 - TGTGCCAGCAGCGGTGGAGCCTCTGGAAACACCATATATTTT CASSGGASGNTIYF
TRBJ2-7 - TRBV6-6 - TGTGCCAGCACCCCCCGGCCGGGGGCCTACGAGCAGTACTTC CASTPRPGAYEQYF
TRBJ1-2 - TRBV30 TRBD1 TGTGCCTCCGTAAGGGGGCCAATCAGCAACTATGGCTACACCTTC CASVRGPISNYGYTF
TRBJ2-3 - TRBV7-8 - TGTGCCAGCAGCCTGCTACGGACAACTCACTGGGATACGCAGTATTTT CASSLLRTTHWDTQYF
TRBJ1-1 - TRBV5-1 - TGCGCCAGCAGCTTGAACCAGGGAATGAACACTGAAGCTTTCTTT CASSLNQGMNTEAFF
TRBJ1-6 - TRBV12-3/TRBV12-4 TRBD1 TGTGCCAGCAGACCCGACAGGGTTTCACCCCTCCACTTT CASRPDRVSPLHF
TRBJ2-7 - TRBV7-2 TRBD1 TGTGCCAGCAGCTTAGCAGGTGACAGGGTCTACGAGCAGTACTTC CASSLAGDRVYEQYF
TRBJ2-5 - TRBV3-1/TRBV3-2 TRBD2 TGTGCCAGCAGCCAAGATACGGGGGGTGAGACCCAGTACTTC CASSQDTGGETQYF
TRBJ1-5 - TRBV7-2 - TGTGCCAGCAGCCTCAGCAATCAGCCCCAGCATTTT CASSLSNQPQHF
TRBJ1-2 many TRBV6-2/TRBV6-3 - TGTGCCAGCAGTAACCAATGGGACATCTCTGGCTACACCTTC CASSNQWDISGYTF
TRBJ1-1 - TRBV7-3 - TGTGCCAGCAGCTTTCGTGACAGGACTGAAGCTTTCTTT CASSFRDRTEAFF
TRBJ1-4 - TRBV24-1 TRBD1 TGTGCCACCAGTCCGGGACAGGGGTTCAAACTGTTTTTT CATSPGQGFKLFF
TRBJ2-3 - TRBV6-2/TRBV6-3 - TGTGCCAGCAGTTACCTAGATGGCGTAGATACGCAGTATTTT CASSYLDGVDTQYF
TRBJ2-5 - TRBV6-2/TRBV6-3 - TGTGCCAGCAGTGCGTTGGCAGAGACCCAGTACTTC CASSALAETQYF
TRBJ1-1 - TRBV12-3/TRBV12-4 - TGTGCCAGCAGTATTCAACGTGGAACTGAAGCTTTCTTT CASSIQRGTEAFF
TRBJ1-1 - TRBV14 - TGTGCCAGCAGCCAAGTAGGGACTGAAGCTTTCTTT CASSQVGTEAFF
TRBJ2-7 - TRBV30 TRBD1 TGTGCCTGGAGTAAGAGACAGGGGATCTCCTACGAGCAGTACTTC CAWSKRQGISYEQYF
TRBJ2-1 - TRBV6-2/TRBV6-3 TRBD2 TGTGCCAGCAGTTACAGGAGGCTAGCGGGGGGTCTCAATGAGCAGTTCTTC CASSYRRLAGGLNEQFF
TRBJ2-1 - TRBV7-9 - TGTGCCAGCAGCCGCAGGGGCCAGGGGTCTGGGAATGAGCAGTTCTTC CASSRRGQGSGNEQFF
TRBJ2-2 - TRBV2 - TGTGCCAGCAATAAGGAGAACACCGGGGAGCTGTTTTTT CASNKENTGELFF
TRBJ1-4 few TRBV11-1 TRBD1 TGTGCCAGCAGTCAAACTCCCGGGACAGGGGAGGAAAAACTGTTTTTT CASSQTPGTGEEKLFF
TRBJ1-1 - TRBV18 TRBD1 TGTGCCAGCTCACCTTCTAGGGCAGGGGGTGACACTGAAGCTTTCTTT CASSPSRAGGDTEAFF
TRBJ1-1 - TRBV7-3 - TGTGCCAGCAGATTGGATGTCAGGAGTGAAGCTTTCTTT CASRLDVRSEAFF
TRBJ1-6 - TRBV15 - TGTGCCACCACCTCAGGGAAGAATTCACCCCTCCACTTT CATTSGKNSPLHF
TRBJ2-2 - TRBV6-6 - TGTGCCAGCCGCCTCTTTGGGGGCACCGGGGAGCTGTTTTTT CASRLFGGTGELFF